What follows are 32 T cell receptor beta chains derived from one specimen sequenced in a study of shared clonotypes between healthy human individuals (dated by TCRdb to the early 2020s). Preparation of the library involved the immunoSEQ multiplex PCR assay. TCRdb carries this immuneACCESS record with in-frame sequences only. Its versions omit some clonotypes, under half of them owing to an unresolved V gene in the studies checked, with the rest unexplained. This sample has about a million clones in its table, and roughly 75% of those were observed once. Nearly 1.5% of the sample lies in the top ten. Sequences were obtained from memory CD4+ T cells sorted from blood. The meaning of the sample's cell subset or site label: CD45RA-negative fraction. The receptors derive from a man between 18 and 29 years old in good health.

Only a few counts were recorded for this clone. Other DNA sequences from this sample encode an identical CDR3 as well. The V call is TRBV6-1, the J call TRBJ1-6, with D perhaps matching TRBD1 (5 bases). The V end lost 2 bases, the J end lost 7 bases, and 9 bases lay between the germline ends. Looked up from germline, CDR1 is MNHNS and CDR2 is SASEGT. This CDR3 has 14 residues. CDR3 nucleotide sequence: TGTGCCAGCAGTGAATTGGGGGGAAATTCACCCCTCCACTTT. Amino acid sequence: CASSELGGNSPLHF.

The chain employs TRBV7-3 and TRBJ2-3, with TRBD2 as a possible D gene (5 bases). V lost 8 bases and J 9 bases, leaving 15 bases between the germline ends. The CDR3 runs 12 residues. In germline, CDR1 is SGHTA, CDR2 FQGTGA. The CDR3 protein is CASGSPGGTQYF. The CDR3 nucleotides are TGTGCCAGCGGATCGCCCGGAGGAACGCAGTATTTT.

This chain uses TRBV2 with TRBJ1-6, with TRBD1 matching over 10 bases. This CDR3 is built from 13 residues. The junction had 6 bases not matched to a gene; V was cut back by 10 bases and J by 9 bases. Germline assignment: CDR1 SNHLY and CDR2 FYNNEI. Here the CDR3 reads CATRTGGISPLHF. CDR3 sequence (DNA): TGTGCCACCAGGACAGGGGGTATTTCACCCCTCCACTTT.

This chain uses TRBV10-3 with TRBJ2-7; D tentatively reads TRBD1 or TRBD2 (6 bases each). The germline CDR1 and CDR2 sequences are ENHRY and SYGVKD. CDR3 length equals 14 residues. The V and J ends lost 2 bases and 4 bases respectively, with 12 bases between them. The CDR3 DNA reads TGTGCCATCAGTGAGGCAGGGGCGGGATACGAGCAGTACTTC. The encoded protein is CAISEAGAGYEQYF.

The V and J genes are TRBV10-3 and TRBJ1-5, with D possibly TRBD1 on 5 matching bases. CDR1 and CDR2 (germline): ENHRY, SYGVKD. With 2 bases removed from V and 3 bases from J, the gap between germline ends came to 11 bases. The CDR3 covers 15 residues. The CDR3 DNA reads as TGTGCCATCAGTGAGGGCAGGGCTTCCAATCAGCCCCAGCATTTT. It codes for CAISEGRASNQPQHF.

Concerning this clone: Because it lacks the conserved phenylalanine or tryptophan at the end, this CDR3 is likely a read error. The limits of the CDR3 on the DNA are not certain, so only TCRdb's listed CDR3 is given. The chain couples TRBV7-7 to TRBJ1-6. The CDR3 length equals 11 residues, ends included. Germline CDR1 reads SSHAT; CDR2 reads FNYEAQ (reference sequence). CDR3: CASSLHAGQGT.

V and J are TRBV5-1 and TRBJ2-1; 10 nucleotides match TRBD2. CDR1 SGHRS and CDR2 YFSETQ come from the germline V gene. The CDR3 extends over 16 amino acids. After removal of 4 bases from V and 8 bases from J, the junction contained 12 bases not matched to a gene. The CDR3 DNA reads TGCGCCAGCAGCCCCCAAGCGGGGGGGCCCGTTGATGAGCAGTTCTTC. Residues: CASSPQAGGPVDEQFF.

This chain joins TRBV6-9 and TRBJ1-1; no clear D gene. The length of the CDR3 is 16 residues. V was pared by 6 bases and J by 0 bases, with 17 bases between. CDR1 is MNHGY, CDR2 SVAAGI, per germline. The CDR3, as DNA: TGTGCCAGCAGAAGACGGCTCCCATACATGAACACTGAAGCTTTCTTT. Its protein is CASRRRLPYMNTEAFF.

This clone has a handful of counts. The chain combines TRBV5-1 with TRBJ2-3, with D tentatively TRBD2 (5 bases). Germline lookup yields CDR1 SGHRS and CDR2 YFSETQ. This CDR3 is 13 amino acids long. Trimming cost V 3 bases and J 3 bases, with 8 bases left between them. In DNA form, the CDR3 reads TGCGCCAGCAGCTCTGAGGGTACAGATACGCAGTATTTT. This translates into CASSSEGTDTQYF.

V and J are TRBV11-2 and TRBJ2-5; D remains unclear. Germline V gene sequence: CDR1 SGHAT, CDR2 FQNNGV. Trimming took off 1 base at V and 5 bases at J, with 8 bases between the two ends. This CDR3 spans 13 amino acids. The CDR3 region is CASSLGRLETQYF. The CDR3 bases are TGTGCCAGCAGCTTAGGCCGCTTGGAGACCCAGTACTTC.

The chain couples TRBV4-1 to TRBJ1-2; D unclear. The CDR3 covers 12 residues. CDR1 MGHRA and CDR2 YSYEKL come from the germline V gene. Between the trimmed V and J ends, which lost 7 bases and 1 base, there was a span of 7 bases. CDR3 in amino acids: CASTGYNYGYTF. CDR3 in DNA: TGCGCCAGCACAGGTTATAACTATGGCTACACCTTC.

On this clone itself: At the DNA level, this CDR3 is encoded by other sequences in the same sample as well. The chain has TRBV7-2 and TRBJ2-3; TRBD1 agrees at 7 bases. The V gene's germline CDR1 is SGHTA and CDR2 FQGNSA. Trimming cost V 5 bases and J 4 bases; bases outside gene matches: 9. This CDR3 is built from 15 residues. The CDR3 nucleotides are TGTGCCAGCAGCCTCGAGGCCAGGGGGTCAGATACGCAGTATTTT. Amino acid sequence: CASSLEARGSDTQYF.

The DNA of the CDR3 is TGCAGCGGCGGGACAGGGAACACTGAAGCTTTCTTT. It encodes CSGGTGNTEAFF. This sequence joins TRBV29-1 and TRBJ1-1; 8 bases fit TRBD1. Germline trimming cut 7 bases from V and 1 base from J; bases unmatched to any gene: 2. The CDR3 totals 12 residues. CDR1 and CDR2 (germline): SQVTM, ANQGSEA.

The V gene is TRBV5-4, the J gene TRBJ1-2, with unresolved D. Trimming took 0 bases from V and 4 from J, leaving 7 bases between them. The CDR3 is 13 amino acids. Germline assignment: CDR1 SGHNT and CDR2 YYREEE (reference sequence). CDR3 loop: CASSLGQPYGYTF. The CDR3 bases are TGTGCCAGCAGCTTGGGTCAGCCCTATGGCTACACCTTC.

The chain combines TRBV28 with TRBJ1-5, with D possibly TRBD1 on 6 matching bases. Deletions cut 3 bases from V and 3 bases from J, with 15 bases between. This CDR3 region has 16 residues. Germline V lookup: CDR1 MDHEN, CDR2 SYDVKM. DNA of the CDR3: TGTGCCAGCAGTTTGTTGCAGGGGCGATACAATCAGCCCCAGCATTTT. It translates to CASSLLQGRYNQPQHF.

The chain has TRBV27 and TRBJ2-3; D might be TRBD1 (6 bases). The V gene's germline CDR1 is MNHEY and CDR2 SMNVEV (reference sequence). The CDR3 sequence is 14 residues long. V was pared by 5 bases and J by 2 bases, with 11 bases between. The CDR3 sequence: CASSPRDTTDTQYF. The CDR3 region has the DNA TGTGCCAGCAGTCCCCGGGACACCACAGATACGCAGTATTTT.

V usage is TRBV6-6 and J usage is TRBJ2-7; D is undetermined. Per the germline V gene, CDR1 is MNHNY and CDR2 is SVGAGI (reference sequence). Trimming removed 2 bases at V and 2 bases at J, with 13 bases between. This CDR3 has 15 amino acids. The chain's CDR3 is CASSYRPDPAYEQYF. DNA of the CDR3: TGTGCCAGCAGTTACCGGCCGGATCCGGCCTACGAGCAGTACTTC.

The chain combines TRBV4-2 with TRBJ2-4; maybe TRBD2 (6 bases). Per the germline V gene, CDR1 is LGHNA and CDR2 is YNFKEQ. The CDR3 is made up of 14 amino acids. Trimming pared 1 base from V and 6 bases from J, leaving 10 bases between. This CDR3 reads CASSQGGLLNIQYF. The CDR3, as DNA: TGTGCCAGCAGCCAAGGGGGACTCCTAAACATTCAGTACTTC.

CDR3 sequence: CASRGQGANYGYTF. The CDR3 DNA sequence: TGTGCCAGCCGCGGACAGGGGGCGAACTATGGCTACACCTTC. J is TRBJ1-2 and V is TRBV5-6; 11 bases agree with TRBD1. Germline CDR1 SGHDT, CDR2 YYEEEE. With 7 bases clipped from V and 2 bases from J, the junction kept 4 bases outside the gene matches. This CDR3 has 14 amino acids.

This clone was picked up a small number of times. This rearrangement joins TRBV10-3 to TRBJ1-2; D remains unclear. Germline V lookup: CDR1 ENHRY, CDR2 SYGVKD. Trimming took off 11 bases at V and 1 base at J, with 11 bases between the two ends. The CDR3 covers 12 residues. The CDR3, as DNA: TGTGCCGCCTGGGTGGGTAACTATGGCTACACCTTC. Amino acids: CAAWVGNYGYTF.

This chain links TRBV5-1 with TRBJ2-7; 11 bases line up with TRBD2. With V trimmed by 0 bases and J by 7 bases, 6 bases remained unmatched. Germline-derived CDR1 and CDR2 are SGHRS and YFSETQ. CDR3 length: 15 amino acids. CDR3 coding DNA: TGCGCCAGCAGCTTGGCGACTAGCGGGATGGGGGAGCAGTACTTC. The encoded protein is CASSLATSGMGEQYF.

The chain couples TRBV11-2 to TRBJ2-3; D not certain. The germline V gene encodes CDR1 SGHAT and CDR2 FQNNGV. V was pared by 1 base and J by 4 bases, with 6 bases between. CDR3 length: 13 amino acids. The CDR3: CASSLGAADTQYF. In DNA form, the CDR3 reads TGTGCCAGCAGCTTAGGGGCCGCAGATACGCAGTATTTT.

The chain uses TRBV5-6 and TRBJ1-1, with unresolved D. The CDR3 spans 14 residues. V shed 0 bases and J shed 2 bases, with 8 bases lying between them. CDR1 is SGHDT, CDR2 YYEEEE, per germline. CDR3 nucleotides: TGTGCCAGCAGCTTGGACCCCTTTAACACTGAAGCTTTCTTT. It is translated as CASSLDPFNTEAFF. The entire variable domain, with the rest obtained from reference TRBV5-6 and TRBJ1-1, is as follows: DAGVTQSPTHLIKTRGQQVTLRCSPKSGHDTVSWYQQALGQGPQFIFQYYEEEERQRGNFPDRFSGHQFPNYSSELNVNALLLGDSALYLCASSLDPFNTEAFFGQGTRLTVV.

The V call is TRBV5-1, the J call TRBJ2-5; D tentatively reads TRBD1 or TRBD2 (7 bases each). V shed 7 bases and J shed 1 base, with 14 bases lying between them. Per the germline V gene, CDR1 is SGHRS and CDR2 is YFSETQ. The length of the CDR3 is 14 residues. The CDR3 spells CASRTRGGQETQYF. CDR3 DNA sequence: TGCGCCAGCCGCACCAGGGGGGGCCAAGAGACCCAGTACTTC. Using reference TRBV5-1 and TRBJ2-5 for the parts outside the CDR3, the full variable domain is KAGVTQTPRYLIKTRGQQVTLSCSPISGHRSVSWYQQTPGQGLQFLFEYFSETQRNKGNFPGRFSGRQFSNSRSEMNVSTLELGDSALYLCASRTRGGQETQYFGPGTRLLVL.

The chain is built from TRBV5-1 and TRBJ1-6, with a tentative D call TRBD1 (5 bases). Trimming removed 4 bases from V and 5 bases from J, with 19 bases in between. The CDR3 is 17 amino acids. The germline gives CDR1 SGHRS, CDR2 YFSETQ. In nucleotides, the CDR3 is TGCGCCAGCAGCCCGGGACCGTGGGGTCCAGATAATTCACCCCTCCACTTT. Amino acids: CASSPGPWGPDNSPLHF.

CDR3 DNA sequence: TGCGCCAGCGGTACAGGGGGAGGGAACACTGAAGCTTTCTTT. Its translation is CASGTGGGNTEAFF. The rearrangement joins TRBV5-1 to TRBJ1-1; 8 positions match TRBD1. This CDR3 comprises 14 residues. Germline CDR1 and CDR2: SGHRS and YFSETQ. Trimming took 7 bases from V and 1 from J; bases not matched to a gene: 6.

J is TRBJ2-5 and V is TRBV7-9; 10 nucleotides align to TRBD2. This CDR3 comprises 14 residues. After removal of 5 bases from V and 5 bases from J, the junction contained 5 bases not matched to a gene. Germline values: CDR1 SEHNR, CDR2 FQNEAQ (reference sequence). CDR3 sequence reads: CASSNKREGETQYF. As DNA, the CDR3 is TGTGCCAGCAGCAATAAGCGGGAGGGGGAGACCCAGTACTTC.

This chain connects TRBV5-6 to TRBJ1-6; no firm D call. The CDR3 spans 14 residues. Per germline, CDR1 SGHDT and CDR2 YYEEEE. Trimming took off 1 base at V and 6 bases at J, with 8 bases between the two ends. Here the CDR3 reads CASSLIWGNSPLHF. As DNA, the CDR3 is TGTGCCAGCAGCTTGATTTGGGGTAATTCACCCCTCCACTTT.

The V call is TRBV9, the J call TRBJ2-1; 12 bases are a match to TRBD2. The CDR3 sequence is 16 residues long. Germline V lookup: CDR1 SGDLS, CDR2 YYNGEE. Trimming at V came to 0 bases and at J to 7 bases, leaving 5 bases not matched to a gene. The CDR3 loop reads CASSVGLAGGWNEQFF. The CDR3 region has the DNA TGTGCCAGCAGCGTAGGTCTAGCGGGAGGGTGGAATGAGCAGTTCTTC.

The V call is TRBV7-2, the J call TRBJ2-7; TRBD2 matches 7 bases. From germline, CDR1 is SGHTA and CDR2 FQGNSA. The CDR3 sequence is 13 residues long. V trimming: 5 bases; J trimming: 4 bases; junction bases outside the gene matches: 5. In DNA form, the CDR3 reads TGTGCCAGCAGCAGGACTAGGGAATACGAGCAGTACTTC. Protein sequence: CASSRTREYEQYF.

The J gene is TRBJ2-5, the V gene TRBV5-1; 11 bases are shared with TRBD2. The CDR3 loop spans 17 amino acids. The germline gives CDR1 SGHRS, CDR2 YFSETQ. V shed 1 base and J 2 bases; nucleotides not matched to a gene: 7. CDR3 protein: CASSLRGGLAAQETQYF. The DNA of the CDR3 is TGCGCCAGCAGCTTGCGGGGGGGACTAGCGGCTCAAGAGACCCAGTACTTC.

Note on this clone: Other DNA sequences from this sample encode an identical CDR3 as well. The J gene is TRBJ2-1, the V gene TRBV5-6; D not resolved. This CDR3 is 13 amino acids long. The V and J ends lost 0 bases and 4 bases respectively, with 5 bases between them. Germline values: CDR1 SGHDT, CDR2 YYEEEE. In nucleotides, the CDR3 is TGTGCCAGCAGCTTGGATAGGTACAATGAGCAGTTCTTC. Translated, it gives CASSLDRYNEQFF.